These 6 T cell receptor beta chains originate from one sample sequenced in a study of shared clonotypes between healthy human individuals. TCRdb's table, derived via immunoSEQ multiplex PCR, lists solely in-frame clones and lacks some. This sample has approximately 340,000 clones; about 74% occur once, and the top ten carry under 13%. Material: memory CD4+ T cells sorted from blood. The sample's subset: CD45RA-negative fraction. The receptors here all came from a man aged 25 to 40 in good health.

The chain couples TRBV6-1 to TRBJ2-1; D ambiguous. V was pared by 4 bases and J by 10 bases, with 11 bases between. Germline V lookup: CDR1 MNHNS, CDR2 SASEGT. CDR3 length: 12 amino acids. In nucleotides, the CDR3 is TGTGCCAGCAGTGTTCTTTCTTTGGAGCAGTTCTTC. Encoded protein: CASSVLSLEQFF.

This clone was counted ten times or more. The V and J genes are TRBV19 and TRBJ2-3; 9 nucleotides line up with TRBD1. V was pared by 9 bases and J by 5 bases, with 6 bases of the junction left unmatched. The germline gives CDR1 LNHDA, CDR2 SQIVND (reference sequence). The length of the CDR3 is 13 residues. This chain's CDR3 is CASTGQGRDTQYF. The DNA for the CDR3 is TGTGCCAGCACGGGACAGGGAAGAGATACGCAGTATTTT.

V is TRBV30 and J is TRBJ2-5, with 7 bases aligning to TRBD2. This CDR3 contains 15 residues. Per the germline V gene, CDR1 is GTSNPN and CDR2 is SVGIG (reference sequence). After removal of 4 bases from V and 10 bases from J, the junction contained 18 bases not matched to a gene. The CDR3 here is CAWNGGGAGLGGQYF. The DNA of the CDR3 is TGTGCCTGGAACGGGGGAGGGGCCGGACTCGGGGGCCAGTACTTC.

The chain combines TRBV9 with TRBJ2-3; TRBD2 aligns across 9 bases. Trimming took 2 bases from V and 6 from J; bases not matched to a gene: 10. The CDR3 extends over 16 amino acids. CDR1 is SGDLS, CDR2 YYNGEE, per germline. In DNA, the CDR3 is TGTGCCAGCAGCGTGACTAGCGGAAATTCTGGGGATACGCAGTATTTT. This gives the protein CASSVTSGNSGDTQYF. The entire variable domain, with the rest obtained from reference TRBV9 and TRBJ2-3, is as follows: DSGVTQTPKHLITATGQRVTLRCSPRSGDLSVYWYQQSLDQGLQFLIQYYNGEERAKGNILERFSAQQFPDLHSELNLSSLELGDSALYFCASSVTSGNSGDTQYFGPGTRLTVL.

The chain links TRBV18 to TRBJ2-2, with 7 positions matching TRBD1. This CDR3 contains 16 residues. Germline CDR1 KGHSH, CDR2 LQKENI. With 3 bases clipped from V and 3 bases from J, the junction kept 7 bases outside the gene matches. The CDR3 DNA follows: TGTGCCAGCTCACCTCGACAGGGTGTGGACACCGGGGAGCTGTTTTTT. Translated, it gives CASSPRQGVDTGELFF.

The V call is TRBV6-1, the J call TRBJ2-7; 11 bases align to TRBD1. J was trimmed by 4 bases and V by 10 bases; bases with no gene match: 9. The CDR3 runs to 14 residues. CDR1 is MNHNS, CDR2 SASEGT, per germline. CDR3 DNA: TGTGCCACCGACCCGGGACAGGGGGGGTACGAGCAGTACTTC. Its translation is CATDPGQGGYEQYF.